The present T cell receptor beta chain was sequenced within a study of cytomegalovirus exposure and HLA in healthy donors. Remarks on this clone: Its antigen is unknown.

The CDR3 contains 13 residues. Trimming removed 5 bases at V and 7 bases at J, with 12 bases between. Germline CDR1 reads MNHNY; CDR2 reads SVGAGI (reference sequence). The PCR contained 60 Vbeta and 13 Jbeta primers. Using immunoSEQ multiplex PCR, the repertoire was profiled, and TCRdb retains in-frame clones only, with some absent. Here the sample spans roughly 290,000 clones, approximately 90% being singletons. Overall study results and limits: Sequencing depth roughly uniform across donors was assumed in presence/absence analyses. It was likely that a cluster of highly shared sequence variants was a sequencing artifact. The productive fraction for most TCR beta V segments was about 90% or about 30% in an earlier analysis.

Input material: PBMCs. The chain links TRBV6-6 to TRBJ1-5; tentatively, D is TRBD1 (6 bases). This TCR was recovered from a young woman in good health and CMV-seronegative. The CDR3 sequence is CASSTPGDQPQHF. As DNA, the CDR3 is TGTGCCAGCAGTACTCCAGGGGACCAGCCCCAGCATTTT.